This passage covers 11 T cell receptor beta chains from one sample sequenced in a study of shared clonotypes between healthy human individuals. Method: immunoSEQ multiplex PCR; TCRdb's copy keeps in-frame clones and lacks some. The top ten clones hold 13% of a sample with around 430,000 clones, roughly three quarters of them seen once. The sequenced sample was PBMCs. The receptors were sampled from a woman in her thirties or forties in good health. Some clones in this sample may be carry-over from other donors' samples.

The chain links TRBV7-9 to TRBJ1-5; D remains unclear. CDR3 size: 13 residues. V was trimmed by 1 base and J by 4 bases, leaving 5 bases between them. Germline V lookup: CDR1 SEHNR, CDR2 FQNEAQ (reference sequence). DNA for the CDR3: TGTGCCAGCAGCTTAGGGGAGAATCAGCCCCAGCATTTT. Its translation: CASSLGENQPQHF.

The V call is TRBV19, the J call TRBJ1-5; 11 positions agree with TRBD1. The V segment lost 6 bases and the J segment 4 bases; nucleotides outside the gene matches: 5. Germline lookup yields CDR1 LNHDA and CDR2 SQIVND (reference sequence). The length of the CDR3 is 15 residues. The CDR3 is CASRDRGRGNQPQHF. As DNA, the CDR3 is TGTGCCAGTAGGGACAGGGGGCGCGGTAATCAGCCCCAGCATTTT.

J is TRBJ2-1 and V is TRBV11-3, with D possibly called TRBD1 or TRBD2 (5 bases each). CDR1 is SGHNT, CDR2 YENEEA, per germline. Trimming shortened V by 8 bases and J by 2 bases, and 19 bases separated the two germline ends. CDR3 length equals 16 residues. CDR3 sequence: CASPGGGNLTYNEQFF. CDR3 coding DNA: TGTGCCAGCCCTGGGGGTGGAAACCTTACCTACAATGAGCAGTTCTTC.

In its sample, this clone was seen many times. Other DNA variants within this sample encode the same CDR3. CDR3: CASSGASTDTQYF. The DNA for the CDR3 is TGTGCCAGCAGCGGGGCTAGCACAGATACGCAGTATTTT. The rearrangement links TRBV6-4 to TRBJ2-3; D may correspond to TRBD1 or TRBD2 (5 bases each). The CDR3 contains 13 residues. The germline V gene encodes CDR1 MRHNA and CDR2 SNTAGT. Between the trimmed V and J ends, which lost 6 bases and 0 bases, there was a span of 7 bases.

CDR3 in amino acids: CASSKGQGAIGYGYTF. As DNA, the CDR3 is TGTGCCAGCAGCAAAGGACAGGGGGCGATTGGGTATGGCTACACCTTC. The rearrangement uses TRBV9 and TRBJ1-2, with TRBD1 identical over 11 bases. CDR1 and CDR2 (germline): SGDLS, YYNGEE. After removal of 4 bases from V and 5 bases from J, the junction contained 10 bases not matched to a gene. This CDR3 has 16 residues.

The V gene is TRBV7-5, the J gene TRBJ1-2. TRBV7-5 is a known pseudogene. This CDR3 comprises 20 residues. The CDR3 DNA follows: TGTGTCAGAAGCTTAGTATTTCCCCGGGCGGGCAGAAGGAGGGGATATGGCTACACCTTC. As protein: CVRSLVFPRAGRRRGYGYTF.

The rearrangement joins TRBV18 to TRBJ1-1; 7 bases agree with TRBD1. The CDR3 runs 14 residues. In germline, CDR1 is KGHSH, CDR2 LQKENI. The ends lost 0 bases at V and 6 bases at J; junction bases unmatched: 4. The CDR3, as DNA: TGTGCCAGCTCACCACCAGGAGGGGGCGCTGAAGCTTTCTTT. It specifies CASSPPGGGAEAFF.

The chain is built from TRBV29-1 and TRBJ2-1; 8 positions agree with TRBD2. Trimming removed 7 bases from V and 4 bases from J; junction bases left unmatched: 3. Germline V gives CDR1 SQVTM, CDR2 ANQGSEA. The CDR3 totals 12 residues. The CDR3 DNA follows: TGCAGCGGGGGACTAGTTTACAATGAGCAGTTCTTC. It codes for CSGGLVYNEQFF.

The chain recombines TRBV5-1 with TRBJ1-6, with unresolved D. CDR1 is SGHRS, CDR2 YFSETQ, per germline. The CDR3 runs 14 residues. V lost 0 bases and J 6 bases, leaving 7 bases between the germline ends. The CDR3 reads CASSLAQPNSPLHF. CDR3 DNA: TGCGCCAGCAGCTTGGCTCAGCCTAATTCACCCCTCCACTTT. The whole variable domain, remainder taken from reference TRBV5-1 and TRBJ1-6, is KAGVTQTPRYLIKTRGQQVTLSCSPISGHRSVSWYQQTPGQGLQFLFEYFSETQRNKGNFPGRFSGRQFSNSRSEMNVSTLELGDSALYLCASSLAQPNSPLHFGNGTRLTVT.

The table lists this clone with a count of one. The genes are TRBV6-1 and TRBJ2-5; D may be TRBD1 (5 bases). CDR1 and CDR2 from the germline V gene are MNHNS and SASEGT. CDR3 length: 14 residues. With 4 bases removed from V and 5 bases from J, the gap between germline ends came to 14 bases. Here the CDR3 DNA reads TGTGCCAGCAGTGCCTTACAGGAGACGGAGACCCAGTACTTC. Protein product: CASSALQETETQYF.

CDR3 sequence: CASSPWSPGNEQFF. For the CDR3, the DNA is TGCGCCAGCAGCCCCTGGTCCCCGGGCAATGAGCAGTTCTTC. The chain carries TRBV5-1 and TRBJ2-1; D is ambiguous. Trimming left V 4 bases short and J 6 bases short, with 14 bases between. Germline CDR1 reads SGHRS; CDR2 reads YFSETQ. The CDR3 totals 14 residues. Filled out from reference TRBV5-1 and TRBJ2-1, the complete variable domain reads KAGVTQTPRYLIKTRGQQVTLSCSPISGHRSVSWYQQTPGQGLQFLFEYFSETQRNKGNFPGRFSGRQFSNSRSEMNVSTLELGDSALYLCASSPWSPGNEQFFGPGTRLTVL.